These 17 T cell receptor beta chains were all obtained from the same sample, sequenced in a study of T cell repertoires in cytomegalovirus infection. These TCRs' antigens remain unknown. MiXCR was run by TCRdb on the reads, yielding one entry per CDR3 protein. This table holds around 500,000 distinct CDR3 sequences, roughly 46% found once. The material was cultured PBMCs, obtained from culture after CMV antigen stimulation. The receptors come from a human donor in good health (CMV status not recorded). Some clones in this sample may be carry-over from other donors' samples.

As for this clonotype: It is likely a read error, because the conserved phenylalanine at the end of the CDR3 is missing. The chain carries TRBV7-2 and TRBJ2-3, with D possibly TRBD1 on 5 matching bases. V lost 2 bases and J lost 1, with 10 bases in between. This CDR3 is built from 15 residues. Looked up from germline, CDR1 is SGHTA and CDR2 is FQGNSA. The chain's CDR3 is CASSLSRAGTDTQYS. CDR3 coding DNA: TGTGCCAGCAGCTTAAGCAGGGCCGGCACAGATACGCAGTATTCT.

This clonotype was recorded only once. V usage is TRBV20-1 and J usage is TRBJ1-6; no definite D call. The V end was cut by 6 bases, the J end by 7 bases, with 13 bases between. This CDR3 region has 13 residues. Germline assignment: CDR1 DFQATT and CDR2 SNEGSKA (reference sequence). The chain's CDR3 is CSARTDTNSPLHF. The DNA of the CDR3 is TGCAGTGCCAGAACCGACACCAATTCACCCCTCCACTTT.

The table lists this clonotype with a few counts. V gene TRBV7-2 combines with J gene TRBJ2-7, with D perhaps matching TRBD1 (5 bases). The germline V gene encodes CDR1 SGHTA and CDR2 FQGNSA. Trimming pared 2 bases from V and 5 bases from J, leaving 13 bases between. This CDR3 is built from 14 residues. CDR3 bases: TGTGCCAGCAGCTTACGGTCAGGGTACAACGAGCAGTACTTC. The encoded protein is CASSLRSGYNEQYF.

The CDR3 DNA is TGTGCCAGCAGCCGTCTCGTCGGGCAGGGGCTCAACACTGAAGCTTTCTTT. Protein product: CASSRLVGQGLNTEAFF. The J gene is TRBJ1-1, the V gene TRBV7-4, with D perhaps matching TRBD1 (6 bases). The V end lost 5 bases, the J end lost 2 bases, and 21 bases lay between the germline ends. Germline values: CDR1 SGHVT, CDR2 SQSDAQ. The CDR3 runs 17 residues.

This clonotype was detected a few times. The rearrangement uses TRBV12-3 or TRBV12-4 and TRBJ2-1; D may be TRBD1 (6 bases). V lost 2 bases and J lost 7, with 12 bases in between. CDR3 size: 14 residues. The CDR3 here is CASSLNRARNEQFF. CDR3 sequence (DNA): TGTGCCAGCAGTTTAAACAGGGCTCGAAATGAGCAGTTCTTC.

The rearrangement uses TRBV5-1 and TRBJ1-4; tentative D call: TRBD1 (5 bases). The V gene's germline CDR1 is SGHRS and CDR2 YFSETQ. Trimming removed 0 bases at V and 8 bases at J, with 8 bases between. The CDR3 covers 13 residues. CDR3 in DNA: TGCGCCAGCAGCTTGGAGGGGTACGAAAAACTGTTTTTT. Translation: CASSLEGYEKLFF. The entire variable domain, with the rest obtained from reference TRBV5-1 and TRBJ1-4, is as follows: KAGVTQTPRYLIKTRGQQVTLSCSPISGHRSVSWYQQTPGQGLQFLFEYFSETQRNKGNFPGRFSGRQFSNSRSEMNVSTLELGDSALYLCASSLEGYEKLFFGSGTQLSVL.

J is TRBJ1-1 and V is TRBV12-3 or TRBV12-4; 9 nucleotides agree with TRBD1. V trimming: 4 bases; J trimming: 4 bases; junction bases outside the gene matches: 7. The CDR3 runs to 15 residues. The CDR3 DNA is TGTGCCAGCAGTTATGGGACAGGGATGGGCACTGAAGCTTTCTTT. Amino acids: CASSYGTGMGTEAFF.

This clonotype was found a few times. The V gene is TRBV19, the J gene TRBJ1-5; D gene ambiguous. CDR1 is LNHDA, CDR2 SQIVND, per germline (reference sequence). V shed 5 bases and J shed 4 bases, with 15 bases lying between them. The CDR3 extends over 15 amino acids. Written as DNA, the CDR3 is TGTGCCAGTAGTGGTTGGGATCTGGGGAATCAGCCCCAGCATTTT. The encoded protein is CASSGWDLGNQPQHF.

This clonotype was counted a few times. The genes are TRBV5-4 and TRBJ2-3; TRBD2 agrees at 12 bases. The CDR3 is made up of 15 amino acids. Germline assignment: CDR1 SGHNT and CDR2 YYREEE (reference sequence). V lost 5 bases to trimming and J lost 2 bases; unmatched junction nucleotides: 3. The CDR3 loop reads CASRRTSGNTDTQYF. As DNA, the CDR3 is TGTGCCAGCAGGCGGACTAGCGGGAACACAGATACGCAGTATTTT.

CDR3 in DNA: TGTGCCAGCGGTCAATCTCAGCCCCAGCATTTT. This translates into CASGQSQPQHF. The chain carries TRBV6-1 and TRBJ1-5, with no clear D. The germline V gene encodes CDR1 MNHNS and CDR2 SASEGT. Trimming shortened V by 8 bases and J by 6 bases, and 8 bases separated the two germline ends. The CDR3 has 11 residues.

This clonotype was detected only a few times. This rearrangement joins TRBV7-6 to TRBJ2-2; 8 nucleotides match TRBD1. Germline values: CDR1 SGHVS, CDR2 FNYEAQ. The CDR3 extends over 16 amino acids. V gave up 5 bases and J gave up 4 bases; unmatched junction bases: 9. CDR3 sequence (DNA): TGTGCCAGCAGCACCCAGGGGGCGCTTGGCACCGGGGAGCTGTTTTTT. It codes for CASSTQGALGTGELFF.

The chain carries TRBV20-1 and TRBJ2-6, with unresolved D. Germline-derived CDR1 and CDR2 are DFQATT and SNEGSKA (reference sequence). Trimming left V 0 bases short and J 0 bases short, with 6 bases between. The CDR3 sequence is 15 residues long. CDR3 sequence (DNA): TGCAGTGCTAGAGATAGGAACTCTGGGGCCAACGTCCTGACTTTC. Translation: CSARDRNSGANVLTF.

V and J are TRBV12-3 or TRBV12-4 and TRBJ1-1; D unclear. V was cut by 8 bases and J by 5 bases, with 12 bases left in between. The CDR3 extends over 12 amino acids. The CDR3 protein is CASGPRGTEAFF. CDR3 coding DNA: TGTGCCAGCGGACCTCGCGGAACTGAAGCTTTCTTT.

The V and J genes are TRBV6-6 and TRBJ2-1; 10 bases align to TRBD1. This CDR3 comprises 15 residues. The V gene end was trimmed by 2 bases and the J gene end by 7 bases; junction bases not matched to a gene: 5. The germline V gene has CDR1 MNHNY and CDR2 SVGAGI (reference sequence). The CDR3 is CASSYPGQGENEQFF. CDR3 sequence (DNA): TGTGCCAGCAGTTACCCAGGACAGGGGGAGAATGAGCAGTTCTTC.

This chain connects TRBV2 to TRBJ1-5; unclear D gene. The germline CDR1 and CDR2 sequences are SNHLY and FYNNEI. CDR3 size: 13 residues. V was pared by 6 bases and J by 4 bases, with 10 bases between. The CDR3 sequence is CASSGRGNQPQHF. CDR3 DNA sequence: TGTGCCAGCAGCGGACGTGGGAATCAGCCCCAGCATTTT.

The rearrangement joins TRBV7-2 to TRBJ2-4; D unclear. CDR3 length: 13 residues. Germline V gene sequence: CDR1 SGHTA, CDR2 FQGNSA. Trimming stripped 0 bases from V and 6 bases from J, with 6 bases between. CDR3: CASSLATLNIQYF. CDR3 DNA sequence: TGTGCCAGCAGCTTAGCGACCTTAAACATTCAGTACTTC.

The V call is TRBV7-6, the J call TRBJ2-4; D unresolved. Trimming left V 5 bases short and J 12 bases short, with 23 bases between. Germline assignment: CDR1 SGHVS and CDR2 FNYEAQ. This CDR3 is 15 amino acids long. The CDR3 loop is CASSLIDDQNQAQYF. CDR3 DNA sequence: TGTGCCAGCAGCCTAATAGACGACCAAAATCAGGCTCAGTACTTC.